These 20 T cell receptor beta chains originate from one sample sequenced in a study of identical twins. TCRdb re-called the 5' RACE reads through MiXCR, storing one row per CDR3 protein. The sample lists roughly 290,000 distinct CDR3 sequences, just under 9.5% occurring once. This same sample was also part of a study on yellow fever vaccine responses in identical twins.

Input material: CD8+ T cells sorted from blood. The source of these receptors is a woman under 30 in good health.

At least ten counts were recorded for this clonotype. This chain uses TRBV27 with TRBJ2-2; possible D gene TRBD1, 5 bases. The germline CDR1 and CDR2 sequences are MNHEY and SMNVEV (reference sequence). V was trimmed by 2 bases and J by 6 bases, leaving 19 bases between them. The CDR3 runs to 17 residues. As DNA, the CDR3 is TGTGCCAGCAGTTTAAGGGGTAGATTCTCTGGGGCCGGGGAGCTGTTTTTT. Its translation is CASSLRGRFSGAGELFF.

This clonotype was counted a few times. The DNA for the CDR3 is TGCAGTGCTAGAGATACGGTAGATGGGACAGCCTACCCCTACGAGCAGTACTTC. Protein: CSARDTVDGTAYPYEQYF. The V gene is TRBV20-1, the J gene TRBJ2-7, with TRBD1 matching over 7 bases. CDR1 DFQATT and CDR2 SNEGSKA come from the germline V gene (reference sequence). This CDR3 has 18 amino acids. J lost 2 bases, V lost 0 bases, and 16 bases had no gene match.

This clonotype was picked up many times. The chain joins TRBV7-9 to TRBJ2-1, with 8 positions matching TRBD2. Germline loops: CDR1 SEHNR, CDR2 FQNEAQ (reference sequence). The CDR3 totals 16 residues. The J segment lost 7 bases and the V segment lost 9 bases, leaving 17 bases of the junction unmatched. CDR3 protein: CASSKRAAGAGNEQFF. The CDR3 bases are TGTGCCAGTTCGAAGAGGGCAGCGGGAGCTGGAAATGAGCAGTTCTTC.

This clonotype was picked up a small number of times. This chain connects TRBV6-4 to TRBJ2-2, with 9 positions matching TRBD1. Germline assignment: CDR1 MRHNA and CDR2 SNTAGT. Germline trimming cut 2 bases from V and 5 bases from J; bases unmatched to any gene: 6. The length of the CDR3 is 16 residues. This chain's CDR3 is CASSDTPGQGTGELFF. DNA of the CDR3: TGTGCCAGCAGTGACACTCCGGGACAGGGTACCGGGGAGCTGTTTTTT.

The chain combines TRBV7-9 with TRBJ2-1; 7 nucleotides line up with TRBD1. Germline values: CDR1 SEHNR, CDR2 FQNEAQ (reference sequence). Unmatched junction bases numbered 3, after V lost 5 bases and J lost 5 bases. The CDR3 totals 13 residues. As DNA, the CDR3 is TGTGCCAGCAGCGCCACAGGGGACAATGAGCAGTTCTTC. It translates to CASSATGDNEQFF.

This clonotype was detected ten times or more. This chain uses TRBV10-3 with TRBJ2-7; D unclear. The CDR3 is 12 residues long. The V and J ends lost 6 bases and 0 bases respectively, with 6 bases between them. Germline V gene lookup returns CDR1 ENHRY and CDR2 SYGVKD. The CDR3, as DNA: TGTGCCATCAGGGCACCCTCCTACGAGCAGTACTTC. It codes for CAIRAPSYEQYF.

To note about this clonotype: Being one base from a much bigger clone, this may be a read error. The rearrangement links TRBV4-3 to TRBJ2-1; D is ambiguous. The CDR3 has 18 amino acids. Looked up from germline, CDR1 is LGHNA and CDR2 is YSLEER. V gave up 0 bases and J gave up 0 bases, with 15 bases separating them. The CDR3 sequence is CASSQDGTNGISYNEQFF. DNA for the CDR3: TGCGCCAGCAGCCAAGATGGCACTAACGGTATCTCCTACAATGAGCAGTTCTTC.

This clonotype was observed a handful of times. The CDR3 region is CASSLVELTDEQYF. The CDR3 nucleotides are TGTGCCAGCAGCTTAGTAGAGTTGACAGACGAGCAGTACTTC. The rearrangement joins TRBV7-2 to TRBJ2-7, with a tentative D call TRBD1 (5 bases). This CDR3 contains 14 residues. Per the germline V gene, CDR1 is SGHTA and CDR2 is FQGNSA. V lost 1 base to trimming and J lost 5 bases, with 12 bases between them. Variable domain in full (rest from reference TRBV7-2 and TRBJ2-7): GAGVSQSPSNKVTEKGKDVELRCDPISGHTALYWYRQSLGQGLEFLIYFQGNSAPDKSGLPSDRFSAERTGGSVSTLTIQRTQQEDSAVYLCASSLVELTDEQYFGPGTRLTVT.

The chain uses TRBV7-2 and TRBJ1-2, with TRBD1 as a possible D gene (5 bases). Germline CDR1 is SGHTA and CDR2 is FQGNSA. The CDR3 has 15 amino acids. Trimming took 4 bases from V and 4 from J, leaving 16 bases between them. The CDR3: CASSSLPGLGYGYTF. The CDR3 DNA is TGTGCCAGCAGCTCGCTTCCGGGACTAGGCTATGGCTACACCTTC.

This clonotype showed up many times. The V and J genes are TRBV5-6 and TRBJ2-7, with D possibly matching TRBD2 (5 bases). Germline CDR1 reads SGHDT; CDR2 reads YYEEEE. V was pared by 4 bases and J by 0 bases, with 8 bases between. This CDR3 region has 13 residues. The CDR3 sequence: CASSTGSSYEQYF. DNA of the CDR3: TGTGCCAGCAGCACGGGGAGCTCCTACGAGCAGTACTTC.

The chain joins TRBV7-9 to TRBJ2-1, with TRBD1 identical over 12 bases. Germline values: CDR1 SEHNR, CDR2 FQNEAQ (reference sequence). The CDR3 runs 16 residues. V dropped 1 base and J dropped 9; count of bases not matched to a gene: 7. This chain's CDR3 is CASSLVGGQGAREQFF. The CDR3 DNA follows: TGTGCCAGCAGCTTAGTGGGGGGACAGGGGGCGCGTGAGCAGTTCTTC.

This clonotype was recorded many times. The rearrangement uses TRBV7-9 and TRBJ2-3; D call uncertain. The CDR3 runs 13 residues. The V gene lost 4 bases and the J gene lost 0 bases, with 5 bases spanning the gap. Germline CDR1 and CDR2: SEHNR and FQNEAQ (reference sequence). The CDR3 nucleotides read TGTGCCAGCAGCTCACCTAGCACAGATACGCAGTATTTT. This codes for CASSSPSTDTQYF.

As regards this clonotype: The junction departs from the called germline gene at one end, perhaps through a read error. This chain uses TRBV7-7 with TRBJ2-1; TRBD1 agrees at 9 bases. CDR1 and CDR2 (germline): SSHAT, FNYEAQ (reference sequence). The CDR3 runs 16 residues. CDR3 region: CASSLGQGNNYNEQFF. The CDR3 DNA reads TGTGCTAGCAGCTTGGGACAGGGCAATAACTACAATGAGCAGTTCTTC.

The table lists this clonotype with many counts. The J gene is TRBJ1-2, the V gene TRBV7-2, with a tentative D call TRBD1 (6 bases). Trimming cost V 6 bases and J 6 bases, with 11 bases left between them. Germline-derived CDR1 and CDR2 are SGHTA and FQGNSA. This CDR3 region has 12 residues. The CDR3 here is CASRQGFHGYTF. The CDR3 nucleotides read TGTGCCAGCAGACAGGGTTTTCATGGCTACACCTTC.

This clonotype was counted ten times or more. The chain combines TRBV6-2 or TRBV6-3 with TRBJ2-7, with D perhaps matching TRBD2 (6 bases). Germline V lookup: CDR1 MNHEY, CDR2 SVGEGT. Trimming pared 1 base from V and 6 bases from J, leaving 16 bases between. CDR3 length equals 15 residues. The CDR3 loop reads CASSYYTEGQGEQYF. CDR3 bases: TGTGCCAGCAGTTACTATACGGAGGGCCAAGGCGAGCAGTACTTC.

The chain links TRBV3-1 to TRBJ2-5; 9 bases agree with TRBD2. The length of the CDR3 is 17 residues. Looked up from germline, CDR1 is LGHDT and CDR2 is YNNKEL (reference sequence). J gave up 5 bases and V 0 bases, and 10 bases lay outside the gene matches. This chain's CDR3 is CASSQDLGGGARETQYF. As DNA, the CDR3 is TGTGCCAGCAGCCAAGACCTTGGCGGGGGGGCCAGGGAGACCCAGTACTTC.

Many counts were recorded for this clonotype. J is TRBJ2-2 and V is TRBV10-3, with TRBD2 matching over 11 bases. Losses at the gene ends were 3 bases for V and 3 bases for J; bases not matched to a gene: 6. The CDR3 contains 17 residues. CDR1 and CDR2 (germline): ENHRY, SYGVKD. The CDR3 DNA reads TGTGCCATCAGTGATACTAGCGGGAGTTCAGACACCGGGGAGCTGTTTTTT. It specifies CAISDTSGSSDTGELFF.

This clonotype was picked up many times. The genes are TRBV7-8 and TRBJ2-1, with TRBD2 identical over 12 bases. This CDR3 is built from 15 residues. CDR1 and CDR2 from the germline V gene are SGHVS and FQNEAQ. V shed 6 bases, J shed 7 bases, and the junction held 7 bases outside the gene matches. CDR3: CASSSSGTSGNEQFF. CDR3 DNA: TGTGCCAGCAGTTCCTCCGGGACTAGCGGGAATGAGCAGTTCTTC.

J is TRBJ2-7 and V is TRBV25-1; 8 bases map to TRBD1. The CDR3 covers 14 residues. Germline CDR1 is MGHDK and CDR2 is SYGVNS. V lost 6 bases to trimming and J lost 2 bases; unmatched junction nucleotides: 6. Written as DNA, the CDR3 is TGTGCCAGCAGATCGGGACAGGCAGCCTACGAGCAGTACTTC. Translated, it gives CASRSGQAAYEQYF.

This clonotype was counted ten times or more. The rearrangement uses TRBV7-2 and TRBJ2-7; TRBD1 matches at 9 bases. The CDR3 is 16 residues long. V lost 1 base and J lost 7; bases outside the gene matches: 11. From germline, CDR1 is SGHTA and CDR2 FQGNSA. Here the CDR3 reads CASSLVQTGGSGEQYF. The DNA of the CDR3 is TGTGCCAGCAGCTTAGTTCAGACAGGGGGATCGGGGGAGCAGTACTTC.